Detailed here is one T cell receptor beta chain. The repertoire was sequenced with immunoSEQ multiplex PCR; TCRdb's copy has only in-frame clones and lacks some. This table has 200,000 to 250,000 clones, 75% to 85% appearing once. This sample is part of a study of blood T cell repertoires in COVID-19. Across the whole study: T cells, B-cell-depleted T cells, or PBMCs provided the cDNA or gDNA that served as material.

The germline CDR1 and CDR2 sequences are LGHDT and YNNKEL (reference sequence). V lost 1 base and J 0 bases, leaving 13 bases between the germline ends. The CDR3 has 17 amino acids. The source of this sequence is a woman aged 45-60 years with acute or convalescent COVID-19. The chain couples TRBV3-1 (or the pseudogene TRBV3-2) to TRBJ1-3; weak D call: TRBD1 (5 bases). Sample: peripheral blood. Here the CDR3 reads CASSQGSGLSSGNTIYF. The DNA of the CDR3 is TGTGCCAGCAGCCAAGGGTCAGGGTTGAGCTCTGGAAACACCATATATTTT.